This T cell receptor (beta chain) was profiled in a study of CD4 T cells in relation to SARS-CoV-2 and coronaviruses. About this clone: The antigen is unknown.

Libraries were prepared by immunoSEQ multiplex PCR; TCRdb keeps only in-frame clonotypes and omits some of them. The sample holds about 29,000 clones, about 80% seen once. Unexposed donor CD4+ T cells date from 2011-2018, before the COVID-19 pandemic. The cells were cultured for about 10 days before CD4+ T cells were isolated. Sequencing was done on a sample of CD4+ T cells from PBMCs, cultured in vitro. The source of this sequence is a human donor in good health.

The CDR3: CASSLVGRANTEAFF. As DNA, the CDR3 is TGTGCCAGCAGCTTAGTAGGCAGGGCGAACACTGAAGCTTTCTTT. V gene TRBV7-2 combines with J gene TRBJ1-1, with a tentative D call TRBD1 (5 bases). V lost 1 base and J 1 base, leaving 10 bases between the germline ends. The CDR3 extends over 15 amino acids. Germline CDR1 and CDR2: SGHTA and FQGNSA. The complete variable domain, with remaining parts taken from reference TRBV7-2 and TRBJ1-1, reads GAGVSQSPSNKVTEKGKDVELRCDPISGHTALYWYRQSLGQGLEFLIYFQGNSAPDKSGLPSDRFSAERTGGSVSTLTIQRTQQEDSAVYLCASSLVGRANTEAFFGQGTRLTVV.